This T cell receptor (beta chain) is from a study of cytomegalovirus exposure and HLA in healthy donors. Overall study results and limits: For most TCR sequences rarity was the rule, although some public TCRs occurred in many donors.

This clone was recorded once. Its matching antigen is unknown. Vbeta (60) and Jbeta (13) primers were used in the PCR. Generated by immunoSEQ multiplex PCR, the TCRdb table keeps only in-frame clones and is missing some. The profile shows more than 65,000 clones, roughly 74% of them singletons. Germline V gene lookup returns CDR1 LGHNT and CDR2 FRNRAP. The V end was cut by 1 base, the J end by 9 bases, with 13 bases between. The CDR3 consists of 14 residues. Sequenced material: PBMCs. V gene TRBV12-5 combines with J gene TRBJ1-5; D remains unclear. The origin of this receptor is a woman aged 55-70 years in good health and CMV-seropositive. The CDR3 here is CASGLDGASRPQHF. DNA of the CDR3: TGTGCTAGTGGTTTGGACGGTGCTTCCCGGCCCCAGCATTTT.